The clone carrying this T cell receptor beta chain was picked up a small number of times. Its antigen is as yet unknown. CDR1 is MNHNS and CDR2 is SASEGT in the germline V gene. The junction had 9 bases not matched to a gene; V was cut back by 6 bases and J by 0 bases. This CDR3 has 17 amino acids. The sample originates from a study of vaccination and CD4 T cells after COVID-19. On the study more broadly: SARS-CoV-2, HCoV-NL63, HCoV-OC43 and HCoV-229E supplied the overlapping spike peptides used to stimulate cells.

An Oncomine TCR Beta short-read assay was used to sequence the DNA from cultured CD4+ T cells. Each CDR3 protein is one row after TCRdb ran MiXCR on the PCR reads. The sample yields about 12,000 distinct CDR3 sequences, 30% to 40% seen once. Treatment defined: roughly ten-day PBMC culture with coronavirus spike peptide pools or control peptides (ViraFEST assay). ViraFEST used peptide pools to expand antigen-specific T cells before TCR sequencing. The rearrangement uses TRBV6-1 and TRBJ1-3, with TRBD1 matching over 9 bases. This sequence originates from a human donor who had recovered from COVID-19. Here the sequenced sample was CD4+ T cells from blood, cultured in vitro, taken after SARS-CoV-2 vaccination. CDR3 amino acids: CASRPGQGIPSGNTIYF. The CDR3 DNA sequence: TGTGCCAGCAGGCCGGGACAGGGAATACCCTCTGGAAACACCATATATTTT.